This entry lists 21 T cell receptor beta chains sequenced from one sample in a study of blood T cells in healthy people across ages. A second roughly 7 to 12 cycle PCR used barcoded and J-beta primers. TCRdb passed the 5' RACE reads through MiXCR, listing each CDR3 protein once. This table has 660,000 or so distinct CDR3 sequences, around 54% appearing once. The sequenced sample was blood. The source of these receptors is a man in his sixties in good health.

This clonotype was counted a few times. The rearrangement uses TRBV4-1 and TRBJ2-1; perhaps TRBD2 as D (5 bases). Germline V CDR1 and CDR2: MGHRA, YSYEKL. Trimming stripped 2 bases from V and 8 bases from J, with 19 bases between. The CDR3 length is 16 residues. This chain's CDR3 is CASSQSPTGLFDEQFF. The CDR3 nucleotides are TGCGCCAGCAGCCAATCCCCAACGGGATTGTTCGATGAGCAGTTCTTC.

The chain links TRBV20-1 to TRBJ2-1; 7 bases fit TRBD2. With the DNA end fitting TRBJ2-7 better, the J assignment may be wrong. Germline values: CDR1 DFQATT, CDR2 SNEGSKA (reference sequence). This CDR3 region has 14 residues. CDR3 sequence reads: CSARDTGTTWEQYF. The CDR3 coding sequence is TGCAGTGCTAGAGACACCGGGACTACGTGGGAGCAGTACTTC.

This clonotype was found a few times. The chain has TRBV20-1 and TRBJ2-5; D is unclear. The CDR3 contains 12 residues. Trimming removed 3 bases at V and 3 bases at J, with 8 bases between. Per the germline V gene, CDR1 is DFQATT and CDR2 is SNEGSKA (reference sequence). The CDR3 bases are TGCAGTGCTAGTCCAGATGAAGAGACCCAGTACTTC. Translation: CSASPDEETQYF.

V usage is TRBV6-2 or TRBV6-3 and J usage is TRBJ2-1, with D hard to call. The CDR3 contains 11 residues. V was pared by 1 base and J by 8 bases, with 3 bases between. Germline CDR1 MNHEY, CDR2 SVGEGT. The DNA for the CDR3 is TGTGCCAGCAGTTACTTCCATGAGCAGTTCTTC. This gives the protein CASSYFHEQFF.

Written as DNA, the CDR3 is TGTGCCAGTAGCGGGGCTGGGAGAGGGAATTCACCCCTCCACTTT. This translates into CASSGAGRGNSPLHF. The chain links TRBV6-5 to TRBJ1-6, with D possibly TRBD1 on 5 matching bases. CDR3 length: 15 residues. Germline V gene sequence: CDR1 MNHEY, CDR2 SVGAGI. Trimming took off 9 bases at V and 7 bases at J, with 19 bases between the two ends.

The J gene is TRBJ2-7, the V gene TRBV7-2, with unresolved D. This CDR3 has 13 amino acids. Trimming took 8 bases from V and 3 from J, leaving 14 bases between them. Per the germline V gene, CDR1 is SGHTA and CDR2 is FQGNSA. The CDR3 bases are TGTGCCAGCCTCCAGGCGGTTCGCTACGAGCAGTACTTC. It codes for CASLQAVRYEQYF.

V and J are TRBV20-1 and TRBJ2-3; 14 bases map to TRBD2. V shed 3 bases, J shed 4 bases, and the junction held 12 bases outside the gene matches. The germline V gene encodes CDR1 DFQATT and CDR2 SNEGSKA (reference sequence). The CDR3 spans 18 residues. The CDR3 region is CSARGPGLAGDGADTQYF. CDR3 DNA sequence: TGCAGTGCTAGGGGGCCGGGACTAGCGGGGGACGGGGCAGATACGCAGTATTTT.

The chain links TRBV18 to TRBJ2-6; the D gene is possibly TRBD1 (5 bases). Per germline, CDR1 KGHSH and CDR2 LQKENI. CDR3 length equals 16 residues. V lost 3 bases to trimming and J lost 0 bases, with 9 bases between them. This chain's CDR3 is CASSPPGRSGANVLTF. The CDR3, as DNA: TGTGCCAGCTCACCTCCAGGGCGCTCTGGGGCCAACGTCCTGACTTTC.

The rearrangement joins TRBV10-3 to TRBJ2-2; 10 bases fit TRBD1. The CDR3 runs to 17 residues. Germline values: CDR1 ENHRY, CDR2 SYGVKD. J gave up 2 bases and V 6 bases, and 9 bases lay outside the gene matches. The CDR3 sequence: CAISQFRDRGNTGELFF. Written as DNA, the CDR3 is TGTGCCATCAGCCAGTTCCGGGACAGGGGCAACACCGGGGAGCTGTTTTTT.

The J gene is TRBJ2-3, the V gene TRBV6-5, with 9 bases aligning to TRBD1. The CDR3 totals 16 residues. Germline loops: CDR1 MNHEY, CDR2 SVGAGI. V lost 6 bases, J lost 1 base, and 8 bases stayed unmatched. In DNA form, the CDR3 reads TGTGCCAGCAGACTACAGGGGGCGCTGGGCACAGATACGCAGTATTTT. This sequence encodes CASRLQGALGTDTQYF.

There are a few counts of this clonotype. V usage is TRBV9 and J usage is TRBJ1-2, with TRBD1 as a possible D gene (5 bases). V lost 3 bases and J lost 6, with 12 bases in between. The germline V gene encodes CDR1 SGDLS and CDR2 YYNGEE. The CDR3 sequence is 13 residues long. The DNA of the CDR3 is TGTGCCAGCAGCGCTCAGGGCTCAAATGGCTACACCTTC. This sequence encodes CASSAQGSNGYTF.

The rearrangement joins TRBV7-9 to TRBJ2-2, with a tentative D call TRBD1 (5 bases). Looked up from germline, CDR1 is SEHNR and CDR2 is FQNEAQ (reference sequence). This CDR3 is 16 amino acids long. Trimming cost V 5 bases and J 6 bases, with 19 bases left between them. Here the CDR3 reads CASSLKVGQAAGELFF. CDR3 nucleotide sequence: TGTGCCAGCAGCCTAAAGGTTGGACAAGCAGCCGGGGAGCTGTTTTTT.

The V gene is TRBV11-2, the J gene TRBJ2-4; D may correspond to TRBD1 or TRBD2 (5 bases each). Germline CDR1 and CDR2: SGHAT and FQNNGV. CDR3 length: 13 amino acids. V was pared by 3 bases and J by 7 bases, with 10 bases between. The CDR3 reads CASSFHGANIQYF. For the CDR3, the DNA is TGTGCCAGCAGCTTTCACGGGGCCAACATTCAGTACTTC.

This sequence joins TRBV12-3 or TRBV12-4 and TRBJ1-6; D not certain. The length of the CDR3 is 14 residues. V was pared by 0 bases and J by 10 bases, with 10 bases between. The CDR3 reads CASSLAQGRSPLHF. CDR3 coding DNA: TGTGCCAGCAGTTTAGCGCAAGGACGATCACCCCTCCACTTT.

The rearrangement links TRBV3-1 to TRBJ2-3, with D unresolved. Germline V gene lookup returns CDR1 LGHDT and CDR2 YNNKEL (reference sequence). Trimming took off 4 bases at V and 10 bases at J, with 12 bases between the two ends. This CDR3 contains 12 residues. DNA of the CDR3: TGTGCCAGCAGCCCCTCTATGGGCCCGCAGTATTTT. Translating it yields CASSPSMGPQYF.

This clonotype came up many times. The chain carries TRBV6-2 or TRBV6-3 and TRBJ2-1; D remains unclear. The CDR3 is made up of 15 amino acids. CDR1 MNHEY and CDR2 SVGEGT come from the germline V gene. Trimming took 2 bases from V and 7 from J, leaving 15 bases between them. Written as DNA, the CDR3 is TGTGCCAGCAGTTACGAGAACGCGGCCTTTAATGAGCAGTTCTTC. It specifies CASSYENAAFNEQFF.

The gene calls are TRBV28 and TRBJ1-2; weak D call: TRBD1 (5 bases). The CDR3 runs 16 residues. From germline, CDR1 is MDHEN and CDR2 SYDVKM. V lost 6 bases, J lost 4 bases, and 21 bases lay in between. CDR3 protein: CASRPGTAPTGYGYTF. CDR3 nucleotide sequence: TGTGCCAGCAGACCCGGGACGGCCCCGACCGGCTATGGCTACACCTTC.

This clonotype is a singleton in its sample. The CDR3 bases are TGTGCCAGCACCCTGGGACTCCCGAACACTGAAGCTTTCTTT. Protein sequence: CASTLGLPNTEAFF. The chain couples TRBV12-3 or TRBV12-4 to TRBJ1-1; weak D call: TRBD1 (5 bases). Trimming took off 7 bases at V and 1 base at J, with 13 bases between the two ends. The CDR3 covers 14 residues.

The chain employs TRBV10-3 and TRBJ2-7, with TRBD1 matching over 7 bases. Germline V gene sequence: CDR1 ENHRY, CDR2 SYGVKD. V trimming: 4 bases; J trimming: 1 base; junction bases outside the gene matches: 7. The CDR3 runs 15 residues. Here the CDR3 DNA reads TGTGCCATCAGTGCCATGGGGACAGCTTCCTACGAGCAGTACTTC. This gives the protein CAISAMGTASYEQYF.

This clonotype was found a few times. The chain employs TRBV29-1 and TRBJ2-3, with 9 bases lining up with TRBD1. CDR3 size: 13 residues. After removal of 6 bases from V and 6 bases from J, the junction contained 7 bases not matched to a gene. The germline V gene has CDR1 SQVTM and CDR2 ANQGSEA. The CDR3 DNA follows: TGCAGCGTACTGACAGGGGGTGGGGATACGCAGTATTTT. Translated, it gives CSVLTGGGDTQYF.

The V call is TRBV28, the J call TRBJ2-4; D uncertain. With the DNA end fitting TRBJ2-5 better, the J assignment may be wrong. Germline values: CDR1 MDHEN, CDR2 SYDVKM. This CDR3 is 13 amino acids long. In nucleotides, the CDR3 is TGTGCCAGCAGACGTAGCTTCGGGGAGACCCAGTACTTC. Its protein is CASRRSFGETQYF.